This is a list of T cell receptor beta chains from one sample in a study of control samples from healthy donors and cancer patients. Only in-frame clones appear in the TCRdb table, and some are missing; sequencing was by immunoSEQ multiplex PCR. This table holds more than 100,000 clones, approximately 90% found once. The specimen was blood. Source of these receptors: a woman between 18 and 30 years old in good health. Each CDR3 is given with its conserved first and last residue. The D gene is left open where the match is weak.

>NA|13|TRBV18
CASSPSTNTEAFF
>NA|15|TRBV28
CASSPTGTPSYEQYF
>NA|16|TRBV29-1
CSVMGAPGTPNTEAFF
>TRBD2|16|TRBV28
CASREESGRLTDTQYF
>TRBD1|14|TRBV27
CASSSRTGIYEQYF
>NA|13|TRBV29-1
CSVERGAPDTQYF
>NA|15|TRBV4-1
CASSSLGLRVETQYF
>TRBD1|16|TRBV19
CASSPPDRGNTAEAFF
>NA|11|TRBV2
CASKLGIEQYF
>TRBD1|15|TRBV19
CASSIDRTGRETQYF
>NA|12|TRBV19
CASSPGTFEQFF
>NA|13|TRBV12-3/TRBV12-4
CASSFGVGHEAFF
>TRBD1|14|TRBV30
CAWSRQGVDYGYTF
>NA|16|TRBV19
CASSLRRGAITGELFF
>TRBD2|17|TRBV9
CASSRAGGPVGTGELFF
>TRBD1|14|TRBV2
CASSARTGAGELFF
>TRBD1|15|TRBV28
CASSPRLATGEGHTF
>TRBD2|13|TRBV12-3/TRBV12-4
CASSYREGSEQYF
>NA|14|TRBV28
CASSPPGDLEKLFF
>NA|14|TRBV5-1
CASRLQVSGNTIYF
>NA|15|TRBV9
CASSVDGGLKSPLHF
>NA|14|TRBV5-1
CASSLDDLGNTIYF
>TRBD1|17|TRBV28
CASSLTLFAGGDYGYTF
>NA|15|TRBV7-3
CASSLNGETPTEQFF
>NA|16|TRBV7-2
CASSLSSQGYYNEQFF
>TRBD2|15|TRBV4-3
CASSKTGGLTDTQYF
>TRBD2|16|TRBV6-1
CASSDPGLAGDNEQFF
>NA|14|TRBV5-1
CASSARAENTEAFF
>NA|16|TRBV9
CASSVTLRPPTGELFF
>NA|16|TRBV7-2
CASSLGGLRGHNEQFF
>TRBD2|14|TRBV2
CASSQVAGDYEQYF
>TRBD1|14|TRBV14
CASRQQGAAYEQFF
>NA|13|TRBV19
CASNGQFNQPQHF